A selection of T cell receptor beta chains follows, all from one sample in a study of identical twins. TCRdb passed the 5' RACE reads through MiXCR, listing each CDR3 protein once. The sample yields about 260,000 distinct CDR3 sequences, around 6.6% seen once. This sample was shared with a second study, whose subject was yellow fever vaccine responses in identical twins.

The sequenced sample consisted of memory (CD45RO+) T cells sorted from blood. These receptors originate from a woman aged 18-29 years in good health. Both conserved end residues are part of each CDR3. D genes are given only for firm matches. Size is omitted from some rows. Given values are once, few, many or a class for expanded clones.

j_call clone_size d_call v_call cdr3_nt cdr3_aa
TRBJ2-1 NA NA TRBV28 TGTGCCAGCGGAGGGGACCGGATACGCAATGAGCAGTTCTTC CASGGDRIRNEQFF
TRBJ2-6 many NA TRBV6-5 TGTGCCAGCAGTCACAGAGGGGTTACTTTCTCTGGGGCCAACGTCCTGACTTTC CASSHRGVTFSGANVLTF
TRBJ2-5 NA NA TRBV7-6 TGTGCCAGCAGCTTATTCCATCGGGCACAGGGAAACCAAGAGACCCAGTACTTC CASSLFHRAQGNQETQYF
TRBJ2-1 NA TRBD2 TRBV7-3 TGTGCCAGCAGCCCCCGACTAGCGGGAGGGCCAAATGAGCAGTTCTTC CASSPRLAGGPNEQFF
TRBJ2-2 few TRBD1 TRBV29-1 TGCAGCGTCGGACAGGCGAACACCGGGGAGCTGTTTTTT CSVGQANTGELFF
TRBJ1-1 many TRBD1 TRBV12-3/TRBV12-4 TGTGCCAGCAGCAGGGACAGGGGAACCACTGAAGCTTTCTTT CASSRDRGTTEAFF
TRBJ2-2 many NA TRBV5-1 TGCGCCAGCAGCTTGAGGGGTACCTCGAACACCGGGGAGCTGTTTTTT CASSLRGTSNTGELFF
TRBJ2-3 NA NA TRBV7-6 TGTGCCAGCAGCTTTACAATTAGCGGGGACAGACCCACAGATACGCAGTATTTT CASSFTISGDRPTDTQYF
TRBJ2-1 many TRBD2 TRBV2 TGTGCCAGCAACGAACTAGCGGGAGTTACCCATGAGCAGTTCTTC CASNELAGVTHEQFF
TRBJ2-1 many NA TRBV27 TGTGCCAGCAGTTGGGGCTCCTACAATGAGCAGTTCTTC CASSWGSYNEQFF
TRBJ2-1 few NA TRBV9 TGTGCCAGCAGCGTAAATGTGGGCCATGAGCAGTTCTTC CASSVNVGHEQFF
TRBJ2-2 many NA TRBV7-3 TGTGCCAGCAGCTTAAATGTGGCCGCGAACACCGGGGAGCTGTTTTTT CASSLNVAANTGELFF
TRBJ2-1 few NA TRBV24-1 TGTGCCACCAGTGATCCGCGACAGCCGGTTGAGCAGTTCTTC CATSDPRQPVEQFF
TRBJ2-5 many NA TRBV15 TGTGCCACCAGCAGAGTATCGCAGCAAGAGACCCAGTACTTC CATSRVSQQETQYF
TRBJ2-1 few TRBD2 TRBV5-1 TGCGCCAGCAGCTTGGGGGGGACTAGCGGAGAGCAGTTCTTC CASSLGGTSGEQFF
TRBJ2-1 many NA TRBV10-2 TGCGCCAGCAGTGAGTCGCTCGGTGAGCAGTTCTTC CASSESLGEQFF
TRBJ2-3 many TRBD1 TRBV12-3/TRBV12-4 TGTGCCAGCAGTGGACAGGAAAACACAGATACGCAGTATTTT CASSGQENTDTQYF
TRBJ1-2 few NA TRBV3-1 TGTGCCAGCAGCCCTTCGGGGGAGCGGAATGGCTACACCTTC CASSPSGERNGYTF
TRBJ2-2 few NA TRBV5-1 TGCGCCAGCAGCCTCAAGATTCAAACCGGGGAGCTGTTTTTT CASSLKIQTGELFF
TRBJ1-2 NA NA TRBV6-1 TGTGCCAGCAGTGAAATCGGCAGGACTAACTATGGCTACACCTTC CASSEIGRTNYGYTF
TRBJ2-4 few TRBD1 TRBV5-6 TGTGCCAGCAGCCTAGACGGGACAGTCCAAAACATTCAGTACTTC CASSLDGTVQNIQYF
TRBJ1-4 few TRBD1 TRBV27 TGTGCCAGCGGACAGGGGGGAGGTGAAAAACTGTTTTTT CASGQGGGEKLFF
TRBJ2-2 many NA TRBV12-3/TRBV12-4 TGTGCCAGCACCGATGTCCGGGGGAACACCGGGGAGCTGTTTTTT CASTDVRGNTGELFF
TRBJ2-3 few TRBD2 TRBV20-1 TGCAGTGCTAGAAGGGGGACTAGCGGCTTCCTCACAGATACGCAGTATTTT CSARRGTSGFLTDTQYF
TRBJ2-1 few TRBD1 TRBV7-6 TGTGCCAGCAGCTTACAGGGGGCAGCCTACAATGAGCAGTTCTTC CASSLQGAAYNEQFF
TRBJ2-7 few NA TRBV6-5 TGTGCCAGCACTTCGATAAGCTCCTACGAGCAGTACTTC CASTSISSYEQYF
TRBJ2-1 many TRBD2 TRBV11-2 TGTGCCAGCAGCCCCCAGACTAGCCTAAGCGGAGCCCACTTCTTC CASSPQTSLSGAHFF
TRBJ2-5 few NA TRBV4-1 TGCGCCAGCAGCCAAGAAATCCTGGGGACCCAGTACTTC CASSQEILGTQYF
TRBJ2-5 NA TRBD2 TRBV12-3/TRBV12-4 TGTGCCATCTGCCCACTAGCGGGGGTGAGGGGAGAAGAGACCCAGTACTTC CAICPLAGVRGEETQYF
TRBJ2-5 few NA TRBV27 TGTGCCAGCAGTTCCAACGAGGCTGGGAAAGAGACCCAGTACTTC CASSSNEAGKETQYF
TRBJ1-2 NA NA TRBV20-1 TGCAGTGCTAAAAGGGGGGGAAATGGTGGCTACACCTTC CSAKRGGNGGYTF
TRBJ2-1 NA NA TRBV20-1 TGCAGTGCTAGGTACGGATTAGGTGAGCAGTTCTTC CSARYGLGEQFF
TRBJ1-6 few TRBD1 TRBV12-3/TRBV12-4 TGTGCCAGCAGCCGCGCCCCGACAGGGAGGGCACCCCTCCACTTT CASSRAPTGRAPLHF
TRBJ1-2 NA TRBD1 TRBV27 TGTGCCAGCAGTTCAGACAGGGGCCGTAACTATGGCTACACCTTC CASSSDRGRNYGYTF
TRBJ1-6 NA NA TRBV20-1 TGCAGTGCTAGTCACGAGCCCATGAAGGATAGCTCACCCCTCCACTTT CSASHEPMKDSSPLHF
TRBJ2-1 NA TRBD2 TRBV12-3/TRBV12-4 TGTGCCAGTACGAGATTAGCGGGGGTCAATGAGCAGTTCTTC CASTRLAGVNEQFF
TRBJ1-1 many NA TRBV6-1 TGTGCCAGCACCGGACAGATGAACACTGAAGCTTTCTTT CASTGQMNTEAFF
TRBJ1-2 few NA TRBV3-1 TGTGCCAGCAGCCAAGCCGGCGGCTTCTACACCTTC CASSQAGGFYTF
TRBJ1-1 NA NA TRBV4-1 TGCGCCAGCAGCCAAGATGTACGGGGAGACACTGAAGCTTTCTTT CASSQDVRGDTEAFF
TRBJ2-7 few TRBD2 TRBV10-2 TGCGCCAGCAGTGAGTCGACGCGGGGACTACTCTCCTACGAGCAGTACTTC CASSESTRGLLSYEQYF
TRBJ2-1 many TRBD2 TRBV5-1 TGCGCCAGCAGCTCCCTAGCGGGAGGGCCGTGGTGGCAGTTCTTC CASSSLAGGPWWQFF
TRBJ2-1 few NA TRBV28 TGTGCCAGCAGTTTATTCCGGGACTGGGACTACAATGAGCAGTTCTTC CASSLFRDWDYNEQFF
TRBJ2-5 NA TRBD1 TRBV3-1 TGTGCCAGCAGCCCCGGGACAGGGGGTATCCGGGAGACCCAGTACTTC CASSPGTGGIRETQYF
TRBJ2-6 NA NA TRBV2 TGTGCCAGCACCGGTACAGAATCCTTCTCTGGGGCCAACGTCCTGACTTTC CASTGTESFSGANVLTF
TRBJ1-4 NA NA TRBV6-1 TGTGCCAGCAGTGAGGCAGCCGCAACTAATGAAAAACTGTTTTTT CASSEAAATNEKLFF
TRBJ2-1 few TRBD2 TRBV7-6 TGTGCCAGCAGCGCAACACTAGCGGGAACGACTTACAATGAGCAGTTCTTC CASSATLAGTTYNEQFF
TRBJ2-2 many TRBD2 TRBV6-4 TGTGCCAGCAGTGAAATCGGGACTAGTAGCACCGGGGAGCTGTTTTTT CASSEIGTSSTGELFF
TRBJ2-5 NA NA TRBV5-1 TGCGCCAGCAGCCGTGGACCGGACCAAGAGACCCAGTACTTC CASSRGPDQETQYF
TRBJ1-2 many NA TRBV12-3/TRBV12-4 TGTGCCAGCAGCCAAGGGACACGTGCGAGAGGCTACACCTTC CASSQGTRARGYTF
TRBJ2-7 few TRBD2 TRBV4-2 TGTGCCAGCAGCCAAGAAGGACTAGCGGGAGACTACGAGCAGTACTTC CASSQEGLAGDYEQYF
TRBJ1-5 many NA TRBV6-4 TGTGCCAGCAGTGACACCCCAGGGAATCGACCCCAGCATTTT CASSDTPGNRPQHF
TRBJ2-2 NA NA TRBV3-1 TGTGCCAGCAGCCAAGACAGTTTCAGGGAGCTGTTTTTT CASSQDSFRELFF
TRBJ2-5 many NA TRBV12-3/TRBV12-4 TGTGCCAGCGTCAAATCACTCGGGGGCGGGGAGACCCAGTACTTC CASVKSLGGGETQYF